This TCR beta chain was observed in a study of read filtering for tumor transcriptome and immune sequencing (TCRdb year 2020). Notes on the research overall: The cohort had about 17 male and approximately 15 female patients with a mean age of around 70 years, ranging from roughly 45 to 80. As a main aim, a read-filtering strategy for immune repertoire data was addressed, with the specific question being whether clonotypes supported by a single read should be removed. After DNase treatment, whole-transcriptome libraries were prepared with the TruSeq RNA Access Library Prep Kit. Under revised international staging, 8 or 9 patients fell into R-ISS I, some 15 into R-ISS II and more than five into R-ISS III. TCR-region mapped reads per sample ranged from about 3.5 to 11 million with IR-seq versus only roughly 75 to 1273 with RNA-seq. TCR repertoires obtained by targeted immune repertoire sequencing and by bulk whole-transcriptome sequencing performed on the same bone marrow samples were compared. Overall results and qualifications from the work: The sorted CD138-negative fraction was not purified T cells but a mixed bone marrow immune population. The correlation between IR-seq and RNA-seq shared clonotype proportions rose when single-read clonotypes were removed. Single-read clonotypes made up 80% to 90% of clonotypes but only approximately 3.7% of total reads in IR-seq, compared with roughly 70% of clonotypes and 35% to 55% of reads in RNA-seq. Compared with RNA-seq, IR-seq captured clonotypes at much higher depth and more reliably, and a smaller IR-seq throughput was enough to identify most shared clonotypes.

The Immunoverse kit was used to build TCR libraries from about 430 ng RNA, with molecular barcoded adaptors covering alpha/delta and beta/gamma chains. TCR library preparation used the same RNA that was used for transcriptome sequencing. An Illumina HiSeq 4000 with 2 x 150 cycles was used to sequence the TCR libraries. The original methods were these. TCR reads were aligned to human V, D, J and C references and assembled into CDR3 clonotypes with MiXCR, including quality filtering and error correction. The tcR package in R was used for analysis of clonotype counts and gene usage diversity. For inspection of raw mapping reads, RNA-seq reads were mapped by STAR aligner version 2.5.3a onto GRCh37 of the human genome. To test the effect of sequencing depth on detected clonotypes, IR-seq fastq files were randomly downsampled using Seqtk 1.3. TCRdb trimmed the raw reads at Q25, called clones with MiXCR and kept productive beta chains. Rows are unified per CDR3 protein, each entry keeping the most common DNA and genes. V and J calls and clone size were set by TCRdb, not the authors. For this sample there are around 130,000 distinct CDR3 sequences; roughly 13% appear just once. The ten largest make up more than 6.5% of the sample.

Based on the germline V gene, the CDR1 and CDR2 sequences are MNHNS and SASEGT. V is pared back by 5 bases and J by 5 bases, with 9 bases lying between the germline termini. Its CDR3 holds 12 amino acids, cysteine through phenylalanine. Only the CDR3 portion is preserved as DNA: 36 bases, with reading frame beginning at the first base. Bone marrow was sampled from every patient at the time of active disease. Isolation of bone marrow mononuclear cells was performed by Ficoll-Hypaque density gradient centrifugation. Myeloma plasma cells were removed and CD138-negative cells were obtained by negative selection following labeling with CD138 magnetic microbeads on a MACS separator. Purity of the isolated cells was checked by flow cytometry on an Attune NxT using CD138 antibodies. TRIzol reagent was used to extract total RNA, and a NanoDrop spectrophotometer was used to quantify the extracted RNA. Paired RNA-seq and IR-seq were performed on each patient's CD138-negative bone marrow sample.

This clonotype was seen ten or more times. The specificity of this receptor is unknown. No quality values exist for individual bases; no much larger clone is one base distant. Recombination linked TRBV6-1 to TRBJ1-1, with an unclear D gene assignment. The receptor comes from a donor at least 40 years old with multiple myeloma. Source material: a population of CD138-negative cells sorted from bone marrow. Taken with the paper, the label for cell subset or site translates to: bone marrow mononuclear cells depleted of CD138+ plasma/myeloma cells by negative magnetic selection. The DNA is as follows: TGTGCCAGCAGTAGAGAAGGGACTGAAGCTTTCTTT. Protein translation: CASSREGTEAFF.